This T cell receptor beta chain originates from a study of blood T cell repertoires in COVID-19. Study details: The United States, Italy and Spain were the sources of the acute and convalescent COVID-19 samples. T cells, B-cell-depleted T cells, or PBMCs supplied cDNA or gDNA.

This CDR3 spans 13 amino acids. The germline CDR1 and CDR2 sequences are SGHNT and YENEEA. The J segment lost 5 bases and the V segment lost 5 bases, leaving 4 bases of the junction unmatched. In the source study's methods: Estimation of nucleated cell counts relied on the amplification of reference gene primers. Clones were sequenced by immunoSEQ multiplex PCR, and TCRdb holds only the in-frame ones, with some missing. The V and J calls and clone size come from that table; D and trimming were worked out from the DNA. The repertoire consists of roughly 100,000 clones, with roughly nine tenths occurring once and the leading ten covering approximately 3.6%.

The source material was peripheral blood. This sequence joins TRBV11-3 and TRBJ2-3; 7 bases map to TRBD1. The TCR originated in a woman aged 55-69 years with acute or convalescent COVID-19. The CDR3 nucleotides are TGTGCCAGCAGCGAGAGGACAGGAGATACGCAGTATTTT. Its translation is CASSERTGDTQYF.